The next 5 T cell receptor beta chains were all read from a single sample in a study of T cell clonality in common variable immunodeficiency. These TCRs are of unknown antigen specificity. Assay: immunoSEQ multiplex PCR; the TCRdb copy retains only in-frame clones and omits some. Listed for the sample are 25,000 to 35,000 clones, none seen a single time. Study-level findings and limits: In common variable immunodeficiency, TCR beta chains reportedly carried fewer deletions and N-nucleotide insertions.

Sequenced sample: peripheral blood mononuclear cells. These receptor sequences come from a human donor with common variable immunodeficiency.

For this clone: The missing CDR3 end, 3 residues past where the read stops, is filled in from the germline J gene. V gene TRBV7-2 combines with J gene TRBJ2-7, with 7 bases lining up with TRBD1. Per germline, CDR1 SGHTA and CDR2 FQGNSA. J lost 6 bases, V lost 4 bases, and 6 bases had no gene match. The CDR3 sequence is 13 residues long. The sequenced CDR3 bases are TGTGCCAGCAGCTACCGACAGGGCAGCGAG. Its protein is CASSYRQGSE. The whole CDR3 protein reads CASSYRQGSEQYF.

As concerns this clone: The CDR3 end is not reached by the read, which stops 3 residues before it; the germline J gene fills it in. V is TRBV20-1 and J is TRBJ2-3; 10 bases are a match to TRBD2. In germline, CDR1 is DFQATT, CDR2 SNEGSKA (reference sequence). Trimming cost V 4 bases and J 3 bases; bases outside gene matches: 13. CDR3 size: 17 residues. Partial CDR3 DNA: TGCAGTGCTAACAGCGGGGGGGCCTCGATTGTAACAGATACG. Protein product: CSANSGGASIVTDT. The whole CDR3 region reads CSANSGGASIVTDTQYF.

In this sample, this clone turned up many times. This CDR3 is CASRLSMNTEAFF. The sequenced part of the CDR3 DNA is TGCGCCAGTCGACTGTCCATGAACACTGAA. The chain joins TRBV10-1 to TRBJ1-1; D not certain. The read ends 3 residues shy of where the CDR3 ends; the end is completed using the germline J gene. CDR1 is WNHNN and CDR2 is SYGVQD in the germline V gene (reference sequence). The CDR3 is 13 amino acids. V was trimmed by 9 bases and J by 0 bases, leaving 11 bases between them.

In the case of this clone: With the read ending 3 residues before the CDR3 end, the germline J gene is used to fill in that end. V gene TRBV19 combines with J gene TRBJ1-2, with 9 bases lining up with TRBD1. The V segment lost 5 bases and the J segment 0 bases; nucleotides outside the gene matches: 4. Germline loops: CDR1 LNHDA, CDR2 SQIVND (reference sequence). CDR3 length: 15 amino acids. CDR3 in amino acids: CASSGTGTTNYGYTF. Partial CDR3 DNA: TGTGCCAGTAGTGGGACAGGGACGACTAACTATGGC.

About this clone itself: The CDR3 extends 3 residues past the end of the read, so its final part is completed from the germline J gene. The chain is built from TRBV30 and TRBJ2-1, with 10 bases identical to TRBD2. CDR3 length equals 13 residues. CDR1 and CDR2 (germline): GTSNPN, SVGIG (reference sequence). V lost 6 bases to trimming and J lost 9 bases; unmatched junction nucleotides: 8. CDR3 loop: CACPSGGLREQFF. The covered CDR3 bases are TGTGCCTGCCCTAGCGGGGGACTCCGTGAG.